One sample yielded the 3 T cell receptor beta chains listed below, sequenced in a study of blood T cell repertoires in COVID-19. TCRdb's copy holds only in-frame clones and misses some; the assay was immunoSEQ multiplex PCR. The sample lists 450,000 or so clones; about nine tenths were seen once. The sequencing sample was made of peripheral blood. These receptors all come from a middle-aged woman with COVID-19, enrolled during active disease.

CDR3 bases: TGTGCCAGCAGTTATACAGGGTCCGGGGAGCTGTTTTTT. It translates to CASSYTGSGELFF. The chain employs TRBV6-6 and TRBJ2-2; D may be TRBD1 (6 bases). The CDR3 totals 13 residues. Germline V gene lookup returns CDR1 MNHNY and CDR2 SVGAGI (reference sequence). Trimming removed 3 bases from V and 6 bases from J, with 8 bases in between.

In DNA form, the CDR3 reads TGTGCCAGCAGCCCGCTTCAGCGGGGGGACCTCACCGGGGAGCTGTTTTTT. Translating gives CASSPLQRGDLTGELFF. The chain uses TRBV7-8 and TRBJ2-2, with 9 nucleotides matching TRBD2. The CDR3 length is 17 residues. The V gene's germline CDR1 is SGHVS and CDR2 FQNEAQ. Trimming at V came to 5 bases and at J to 4 bases, leaving 11 bases not matched to a gene.

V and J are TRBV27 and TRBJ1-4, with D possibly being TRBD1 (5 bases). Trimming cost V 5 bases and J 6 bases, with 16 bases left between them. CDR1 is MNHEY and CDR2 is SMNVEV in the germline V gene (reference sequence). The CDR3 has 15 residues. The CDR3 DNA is TGTGCCAGCAGTCTCTGGGGGGGTAAGGATGAAAAACTGTTTTTT. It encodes CASSLWGGKDEKLFF.